This TCR beta chain was documented in a study of T cells in Graves' hyperthyroidism and ophthalmopathy. This CDR3 region has 16 residues. Unmatched junction bases numbered 5, after V lost 2 bases and J lost 0 bases. CDR1 is SGDLS and CDR2 is YYNGEE in the germline V gene. What was amplified from RNA transcripts were TCR beta CDR3 regions. Researchers ran a first-round RT-PCR on the TCR CDR3 using the HTBI primer set. A single record per CDR3 protein comes from TCRdb applying MiXCR to the multiplex PCR reads. Here the sample spans hundreds of thousands of distinct CDR3 sequences, 15% to 20% being singletons.

The sequence derives from a man aged 35 to 55 with Graves' ophthalmopathy. Source material: blood. The chain couples TRBV9 to TRBJ1-3; 7 positions match TRBD1. The CDR3 DNA reads TGTGCCAGCAGCGTGGCGACAGGGACCTCTGGAAACACCATATATTTT. Translating gives CASSVATGTSGNTIYF.